This T cell receptor (beta chain) was obtained from a study of cytomegalovirus exposure and HLA in healthy donors. PCR used 60 Vbeta primers and 13 Jbeta primers. Under the authors' procedure: Some 11 million shared chains were among the about 80 million unique TCR beta chains that a later analysis counted. TCRdb's table, derived via immunoSEQ multiplex PCR, lists solely in-frame clones and lacks some. V, J and clone size derive from that table, while D and trimming were established from the DNA sequence. The profile covers some 70,000 clones, with approximately 70% appearing a single time and less than 15% taken by the ten largest. The CDR3 is 17 amino acids. Germline V gene lookup returns CDR1 SGHAT and CDR2 FQNNGV. V trimming: 5 bases; J trimming: 0 bases; junction bases outside the gene matches: 8.

Sequencing was done on a sample of PBMCs. The chain carries TRBV11-2 and TRBJ1-2, with 11 bases matching TRBD1. The clonotype was recovered from a male donor in good health and CMV-seropositive. This CDR3 is CASSLGTGGIANYGYTF. The CDR3 nucleotides are TGTGCCAGCAGCCTGGGGACAGGGGGGATAGCTAACTATGGCTACACCTTC.